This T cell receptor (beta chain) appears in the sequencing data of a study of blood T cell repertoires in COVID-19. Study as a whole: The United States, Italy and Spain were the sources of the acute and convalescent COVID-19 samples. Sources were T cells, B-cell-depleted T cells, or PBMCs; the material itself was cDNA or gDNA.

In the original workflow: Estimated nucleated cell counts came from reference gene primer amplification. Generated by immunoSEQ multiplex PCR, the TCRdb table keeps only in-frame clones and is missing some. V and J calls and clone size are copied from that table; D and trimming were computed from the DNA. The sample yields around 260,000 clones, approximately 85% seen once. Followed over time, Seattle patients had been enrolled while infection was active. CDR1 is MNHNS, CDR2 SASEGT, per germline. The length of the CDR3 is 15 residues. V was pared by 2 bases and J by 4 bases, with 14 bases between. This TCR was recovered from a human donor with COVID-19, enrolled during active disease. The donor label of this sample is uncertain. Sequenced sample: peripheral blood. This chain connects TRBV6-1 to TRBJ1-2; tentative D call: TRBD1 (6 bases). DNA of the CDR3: TGTGCCAGCAGTGAAAACACCGGGACAAGCTATGGCTACACCTTC. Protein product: CASSENTGTSYGYTF.